The T cell receptor beta chain under discussion was sequenced for a study of CD8+ T cells in alopecia areata. Overall study context: Treated individuals took tofacitinib by mouth, 5 to 10 mg twice daily.

This clone came up once. Antigen: not known. Study observations and caveats: Tofacitinib significantly reduced both scalp clonality and expanded CD8+ clones among the top 100. Amid tofacitinib therapy, many expanded lesional clones stayed present in scalp and blood.

In each case, RNA was isolated and then reverse transcribed into cDNA as the sequencing template. Profiling relied on immunoSEQ multiplex PCR, and the TCRdb table lists in-frame clones only, not all of them. The table records 87,000 or so clones, 60% to 80% of them present only once. Treatment: oral pan-JAK inhibitor, 5-10 mg twice daily. Obtained from alopecia areata patients were lesional scalp punch biopsies along with peripheral blood. Germline trimming cut 1 base from V and 4 bases from J; bases unmatched to any gene: 0. Germline CDR1 is SQVTM and CDR2 is ANQGSEA. The CDR3 runs 13 residues. The rearrangement joins TRBV29-1 to TRBJ1-5; TRBD1 aligns across 8 bases. This receptor was obtained from a human donor with alopecia areata. This sample comprised CD8+ T cells sorted from blood, obtained around week 44, from a patient treated with tofacitinib. The CDR3 spells CSVEGTGNQPQHF. The CDR3 region has the DNA TGCAGCGTTGAAGGGACAGGGAATCAGCCCCAGCATTTT. Supplemented by reference TRBV29-1 and TRBJ1-5, the full variable domain reads SAVISQKPSRDICQRGTSLTIQCQVDSQVTMMFWYRQQPGQSLTLIATANQGSEATYESGFVIDKFPISRPNLTFSTLTVSNMSPEDSSIYLCSVEGTGNQPQHFGDGTRLSIL.